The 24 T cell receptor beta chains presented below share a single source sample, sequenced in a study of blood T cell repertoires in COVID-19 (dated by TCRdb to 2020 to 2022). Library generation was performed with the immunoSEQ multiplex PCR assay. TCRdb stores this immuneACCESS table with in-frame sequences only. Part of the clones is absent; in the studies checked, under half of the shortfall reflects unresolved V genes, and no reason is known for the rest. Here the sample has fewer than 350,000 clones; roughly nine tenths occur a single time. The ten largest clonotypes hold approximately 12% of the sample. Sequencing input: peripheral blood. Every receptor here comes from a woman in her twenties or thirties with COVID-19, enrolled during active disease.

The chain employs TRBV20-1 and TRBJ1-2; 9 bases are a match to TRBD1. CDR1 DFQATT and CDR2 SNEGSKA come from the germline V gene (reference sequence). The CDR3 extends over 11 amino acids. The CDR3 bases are TGCAGCGGGACAGGGCAAGATGGCTACACCTTC. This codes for CSGTGQDGYTF.

The DNA of the CDR3 is TGCGCCAGCAGCCAAGCTAGAGGGTCCTACAATGAGCAGTTCTTC. This codes for CASSQARGSYNEQFF. The gene calls are TRBV4-1 and TRBJ2-1, with D possibly matching TRBD2 (5 bases). The CDR3 loop spans 15 amino acids. Germline V gene sequence: CDR1 MGHRA, CDR2 YSYEKL. V lost 1 base, J lost 1 base, and 8 bases lay in between.

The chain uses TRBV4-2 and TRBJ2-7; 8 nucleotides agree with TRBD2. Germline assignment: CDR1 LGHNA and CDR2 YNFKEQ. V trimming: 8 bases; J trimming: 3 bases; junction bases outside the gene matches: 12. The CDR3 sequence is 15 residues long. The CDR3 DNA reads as TGTGCCAGCTCCAACCTCATTAGCGGGAACTACGAGCAGTACTTC. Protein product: CASSNLISGNYEQYF.

CDR3 coding DNA: TGCAGCGTTGGGCGGTTGGGGGGAAACACAGATACGCAGTATTTT. This encodes CSVGRLGGNTDTQYF. The chain has TRBV29-1 and TRBJ2-3; a possible D gene is TRBD2 (6 bases). The CDR3 is 15 residues long. Trimming left V 4 bases short and J 2 bases short, with 16 bases between. CDR1 is SQVTM and CDR2 is ANQGSEA in the germline V gene.

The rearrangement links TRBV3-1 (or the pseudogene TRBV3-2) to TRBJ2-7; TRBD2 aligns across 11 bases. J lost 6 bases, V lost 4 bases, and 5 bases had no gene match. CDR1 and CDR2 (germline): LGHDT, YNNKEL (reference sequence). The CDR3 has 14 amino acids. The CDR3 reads CASSLSGGAFEQYF. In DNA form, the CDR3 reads TGTGCCAGCAGCCTTAGCGGGGGGGCCTTCGAGCAGTACTTC.

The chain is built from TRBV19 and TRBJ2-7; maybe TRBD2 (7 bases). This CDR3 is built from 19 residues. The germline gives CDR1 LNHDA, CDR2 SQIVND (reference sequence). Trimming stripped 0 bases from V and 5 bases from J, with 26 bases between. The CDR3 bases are TGTGCCAGTAGTATAGACGGGGGCGGGGGACCACCGATAAGCGACGAGCAGTACTTC. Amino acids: CASSIDGGGGPPISDEQYF.

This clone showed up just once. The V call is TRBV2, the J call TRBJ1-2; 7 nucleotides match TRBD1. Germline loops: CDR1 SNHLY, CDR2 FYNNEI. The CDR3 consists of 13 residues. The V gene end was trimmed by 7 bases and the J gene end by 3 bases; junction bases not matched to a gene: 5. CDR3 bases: TGTGCCAGCACCATTGACAGGGACTATGGCTACACCTTC. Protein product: CASTIDRDYGYTF.

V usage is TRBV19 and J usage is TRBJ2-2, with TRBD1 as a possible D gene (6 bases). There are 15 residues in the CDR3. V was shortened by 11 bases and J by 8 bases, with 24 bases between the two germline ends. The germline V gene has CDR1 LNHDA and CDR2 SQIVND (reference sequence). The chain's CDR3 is CASVARQGIGGELFF. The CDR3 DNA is TGTGCCTCAGTAGCTCGGCAGGGGATAGGTGGGGAGCTGTTTTTT.

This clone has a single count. DNA for the CDR3: TGTGCCAGCAGTTTATCGGGCTTGGGGGCGGATACGCAGTATTTT. Encoded protein: CASSLSGLGADTQYF. The gene calls are TRBV27 and TRBJ2-3; possibly TRBD1 for D (6 bases). CDR3 length: 15 residues. Germline values: CDR1 MNHEY, CDR2 SMNVEV (reference sequence). V lost 0 bases, J lost 6 bases, and 13 bases lay in between.

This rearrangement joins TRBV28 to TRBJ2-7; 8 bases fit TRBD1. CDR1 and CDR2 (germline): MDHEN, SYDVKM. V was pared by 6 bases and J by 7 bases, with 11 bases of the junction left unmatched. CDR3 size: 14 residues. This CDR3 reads CASSSWKTGVEQYF. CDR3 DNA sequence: TGTGCCAGCAGCTCCTGGAAGACAGGGGTTGAGCAGTACTTC.

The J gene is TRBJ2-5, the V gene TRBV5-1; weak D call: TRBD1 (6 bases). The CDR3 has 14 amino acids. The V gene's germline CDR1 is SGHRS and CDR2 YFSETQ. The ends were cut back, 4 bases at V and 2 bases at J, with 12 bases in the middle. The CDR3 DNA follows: TGCGCCAGCAGCCGGGACACGGATCAAGAGACCCAGTACTTC. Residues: CASSRDTDQETQYF.

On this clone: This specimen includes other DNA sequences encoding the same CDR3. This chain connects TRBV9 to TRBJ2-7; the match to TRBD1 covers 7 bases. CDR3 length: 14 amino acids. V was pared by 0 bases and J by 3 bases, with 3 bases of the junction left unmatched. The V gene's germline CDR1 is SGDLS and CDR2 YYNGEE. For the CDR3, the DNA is TGTGCCAGCAGCGTAGGACAGGGCAACTACGAGCAGTACTTC. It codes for CASSVGQGNYEQYF.

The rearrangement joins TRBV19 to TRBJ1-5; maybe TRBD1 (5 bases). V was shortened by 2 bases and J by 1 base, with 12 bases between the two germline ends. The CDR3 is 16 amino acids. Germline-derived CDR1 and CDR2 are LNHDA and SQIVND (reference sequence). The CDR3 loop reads CASSIPSRESNQPQHF. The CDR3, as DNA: TGTGCCAGTAGTATACCCTCCAGGGAAAGCAATCAGCCCCAGCATTTT.

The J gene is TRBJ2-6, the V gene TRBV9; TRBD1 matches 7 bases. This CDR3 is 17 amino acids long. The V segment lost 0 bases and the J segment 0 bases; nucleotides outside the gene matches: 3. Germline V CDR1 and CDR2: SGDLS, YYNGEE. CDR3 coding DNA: TGTGCCAGCAGCGTAGCGGACAGGCGCTCTGGGGCCAACGTCCTGACTTTC. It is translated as CASSVADRRSGANVLTF.

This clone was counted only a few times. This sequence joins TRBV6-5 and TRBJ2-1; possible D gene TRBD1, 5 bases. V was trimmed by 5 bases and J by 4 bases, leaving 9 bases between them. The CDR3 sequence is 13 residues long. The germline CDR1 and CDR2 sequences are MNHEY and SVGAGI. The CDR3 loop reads CASSRQIYNEQFF. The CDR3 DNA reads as TGTGCCAGCAGTAGACAGATTTACAATGAGCAGTTCTTC.

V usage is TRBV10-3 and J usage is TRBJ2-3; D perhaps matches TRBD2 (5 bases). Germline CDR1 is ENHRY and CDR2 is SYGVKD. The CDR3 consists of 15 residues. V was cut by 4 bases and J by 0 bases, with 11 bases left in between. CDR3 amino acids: CAISVDYRSTDTQYF. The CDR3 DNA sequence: TGTGCCATCAGTGTAGACTACCGAAGCACAGATACGCAGTATTTT.

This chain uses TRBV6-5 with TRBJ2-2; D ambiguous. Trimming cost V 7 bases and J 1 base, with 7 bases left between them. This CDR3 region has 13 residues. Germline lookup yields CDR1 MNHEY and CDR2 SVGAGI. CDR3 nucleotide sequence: TGTGCCAGCAACTATCGGAACACCGGGGAGCTGTTTTTT. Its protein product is CASNYRNTGELFF.

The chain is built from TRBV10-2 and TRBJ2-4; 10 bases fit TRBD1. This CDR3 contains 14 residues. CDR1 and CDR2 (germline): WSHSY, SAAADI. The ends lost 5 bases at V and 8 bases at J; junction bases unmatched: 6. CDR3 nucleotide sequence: TGCGCCAGCAGTAAGCCGGGACAGGGGTACATTCAGTACTTC. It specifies CASSKPGQGYIQYF.

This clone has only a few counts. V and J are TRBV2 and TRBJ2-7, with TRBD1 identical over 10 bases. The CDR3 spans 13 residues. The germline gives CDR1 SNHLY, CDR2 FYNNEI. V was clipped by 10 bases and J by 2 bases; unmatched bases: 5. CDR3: CATSGTGAYEQYF. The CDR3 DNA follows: TGTGCCACCTCCGGGACAGGGGCCTACGAGCAGTACTTC.

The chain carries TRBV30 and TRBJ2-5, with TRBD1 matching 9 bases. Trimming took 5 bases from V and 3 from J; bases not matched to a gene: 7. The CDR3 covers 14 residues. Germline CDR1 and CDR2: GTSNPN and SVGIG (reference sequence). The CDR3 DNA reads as TGTGCCTGGGGAGGGGGGACAGGGAAAGAGACCCAGTACTTC. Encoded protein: CAWGGGTGKETQYF.

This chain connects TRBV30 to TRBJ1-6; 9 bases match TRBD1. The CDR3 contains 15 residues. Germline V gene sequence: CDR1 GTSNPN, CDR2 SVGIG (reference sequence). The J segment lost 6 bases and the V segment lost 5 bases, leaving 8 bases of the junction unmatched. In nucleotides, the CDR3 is TGTGCCTGGGGAACAGGGGGCGCGGGTAATTCACCCCTCCACTTT. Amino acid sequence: CAWGTGGAGNSPLHF.

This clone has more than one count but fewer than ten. This CDR3 is CASSLPVRQGSYGYTF. The CDR3 nucleotides read TGTGCCAGCAGCCTCCCTGTCCGACAGGGAAGTTATGGCTACACCTTC. The chain employs TRBV5-4 and TRBJ1-2; TRBD1 matches at 7 bases. The CDR3 consists of 16 residues. CDR1 is SGHNT, CDR2 YYREEE, per germline (reference sequence). The trim removed 4 bases at V and 5 bases at J, leaving 14 bases unmatched.

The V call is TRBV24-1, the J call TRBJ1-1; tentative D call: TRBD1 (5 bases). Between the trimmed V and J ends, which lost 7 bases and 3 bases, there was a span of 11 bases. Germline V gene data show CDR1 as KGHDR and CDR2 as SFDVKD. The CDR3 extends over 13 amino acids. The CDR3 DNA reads TGTGCCACCAGGAAAGAAGGGGACACTGAAGCTTTCTTT. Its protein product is CATRKEGDTEAFF.

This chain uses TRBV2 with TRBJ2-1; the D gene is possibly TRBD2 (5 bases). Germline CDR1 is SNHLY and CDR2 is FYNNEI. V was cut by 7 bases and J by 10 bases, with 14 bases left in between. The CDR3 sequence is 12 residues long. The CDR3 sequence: CASNNDYEEQFF. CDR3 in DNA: TGTGCCAGCAACAACGACTACGAAGAGCAGTTCTTC.